Below are 9 T cell receptor beta chains sequenced from a single sample in a study of human T cells and chemical hapten exposure. MiXCR, run by TCRdb on the RACE reads, gives a single entry per CDR3 protein. The profile shows nearly 95,000 distinct CDR3 sequences, 8% to 13% of them singletons. The time point was: patch test 2, 6 weeks after DPC sensitization. Documented treatment: therapeutic diphenylcyclopropenone sensitization with weekly scalp DPC. The sequencing here drew on whole blood, taken in connection with sensitization to the hapten diphenylcyclopropenone (DPC). The receptors were sampled from a man in his forties or fifties with alopecia areata. Some clones in this sample may be carry-over from other donors' samples.

This clonotype was seen a handful of times. The chain recombines TRBV19 with TRBJ1-2; 7 nucleotides line up with TRBD1. Trimming removed 9 bases from V and 1 base from J; junction bases left unmatched: 11. CDR1 is LNHDA, CDR2 SQIVND, per germline (reference sequence). This CDR3 contains 15 residues. In nucleotides, the CDR3 is TGTGCCAGCTCACCGGGGACAGAGCTTAACTATGGCTACACCTTC. It is translated as CASSPGTELNYGYTF.

The V gene is TRBV7-2, the J gene TRBJ1-1, with 9 nucleotides matching TRBD1. The CDR3 runs 14 residues. Germline trimming cut 7 bases from V and 3 bases from J; bases unmatched to any gene: 6. Germline-derived CDR1 and CDR2 are SGHTA and FQGNSA. CDR3 in DNA: TGTGCCAGCAACTCCGGGACAGGGTACACTGAAGCTTTCTTT. Translating it yields CASNSGTGYTEAFF.

The rearrangement links TRBV2 to TRBJ2-5, with D perhaps TRBD2 (6 bases). Trimming shortened V by 6 bases and J by 1 base, and 12 bases separated the two germline ends. The length of the CDR3 is 14 residues. Germline CDR1 and CDR2: SNHLY and FYNNEI. CDR3 amino acids: CASRTRGGQETQYF. In DNA form, the CDR3 reads TGTGCCAGCAGGACTAGGGGAGGCCAAGAGACCCAGTACTTC. Together with reference TRBV2 and TRBJ2-5, the CDR3 gives the full variable domain: EPEVTQTPSHQVTQMGQEVILRCVPISNHLYFYWYRQILGQKVEFLVSFYNNEISEKSEIFDDQFSVERPDGSNFTLKIRSTKLEDSAMYFCASRTRGGQETQYFGPGTRLLVL.

This sequence joins TRBV7-9 and TRBJ1-4, with 10 positions matching TRBD1. Trimming cost V 5 bases and J 7 bases; bases outside gene matches: 4. The CDR3 consists of 14 residues. Per germline, CDR1 SEHNR and CDR2 FQNEAQ (reference sequence). The CDR3, as DNA: TGTGCCAGCAGCCCGGGACAGGGGATTGAAAAACTGTTTTTT. It translates to CASSPGQGIEKLFF.

This clonotype showed up just a few times. The CDR3 protein is CASSPDVNTYEQYF. In DNA form, the CDR3 reads TGTGCCAGCAGTCCAGACGTGAACACCTACGAGCAGTACTTC. The chain recombines TRBV12-3 or TRBV12-4 with TRBJ2-7, with D hard to call. CDR3 length equals 14 residues. Trimming removed 5 bases at V and 2 bases at J, with 13 bases between.

The V gene is TRBV20-1, the J gene TRBJ1-5; 8 nucleotides match TRBD1. Losses at the gene ends were 6 bases for V and 4 bases for J; bases not matched to a gene: 8. Germline V CDR1 and CDR2: DFQATT, SNEGSKA (reference sequence). The CDR3 spans 14 residues. The CDR3 here is CSARTGQGNQPQHF. As DNA, the CDR3 is TGCAGTGCGCGGACAGGGCAAGGAAATCAGCCCCAGCATTTT.

Only a few counts were recorded for this clonotype. The chain joins TRBV6-2 or TRBV6-3 to TRBJ2-5; 7 bases align to TRBD2. Germline trimming cut 6 bases from V and 5 bases from J; bases unmatched to any gene: 9. CDR3 length: 14 residues. CDR1 MNHEY and CDR2 SVGEGT come from the germline V gene. The chain's CDR3 is CASSPRGRWETQYF. The CDR3 coding sequence is TGTGCCAGCAGCCCGCGGGGGAGATGGGAGACCCAGTACTTC.

This clonotype was counted many times. This chain connects TRBV9 to TRBJ1-5, with TRBD1 matching 7 bases. V was pared by 5 bases and J by 5 bases, with 4 bases of the junction left unmatched. In germline, CDR1 is SGDLS, CDR2 YYNGEE. This CDR3 spans 13 amino acids. The CDR3 region is CASSFGQDQPQHF. CDR3 DNA sequence: TGTGCCAGCAGTTTTGGACAGGATCAGCCCCAGCATTTT.

This clonotype was counted at least ten times. The V gene is TRBV7-8, the J gene TRBJ2-4; TRBD1 agrees at 7 bases. The CDR3 covers 14 residues. The junction had 10 bases not matched to a gene; V was cut back by 5 bases and J by 9 bases. CDR1 is SGHVS, CDR2 FQNEAQ, per germline. CDR3 residues: CASSAGTASPIQYF. Written as DNA, the CDR3 is TGTGCCAGCAGCGCCGGGACAGCCTCCCCCATTCAGTACTTC.